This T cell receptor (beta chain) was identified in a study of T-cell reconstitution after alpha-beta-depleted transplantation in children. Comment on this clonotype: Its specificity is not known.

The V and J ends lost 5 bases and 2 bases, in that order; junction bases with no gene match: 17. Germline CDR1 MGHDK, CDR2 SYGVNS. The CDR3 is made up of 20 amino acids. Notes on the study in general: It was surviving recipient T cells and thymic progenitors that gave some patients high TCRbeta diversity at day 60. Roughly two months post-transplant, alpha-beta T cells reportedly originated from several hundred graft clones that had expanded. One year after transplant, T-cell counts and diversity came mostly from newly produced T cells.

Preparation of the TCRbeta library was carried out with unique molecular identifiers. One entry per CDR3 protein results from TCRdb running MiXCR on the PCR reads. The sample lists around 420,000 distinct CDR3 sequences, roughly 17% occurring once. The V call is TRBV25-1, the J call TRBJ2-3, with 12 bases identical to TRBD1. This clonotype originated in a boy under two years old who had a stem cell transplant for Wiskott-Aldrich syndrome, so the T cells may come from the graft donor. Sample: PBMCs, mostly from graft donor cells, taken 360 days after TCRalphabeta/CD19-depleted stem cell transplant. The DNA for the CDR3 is TGTGCCAGCAGTCCGGGGACAGGGGGCGTTATAGTGTCTACCACAGATACGCAGTATTTT. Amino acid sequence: CASSPGTGGVIVSTTDTQYF.